The 18 T cell receptor beta chains presented below share a single source sample, sequenced in a study of breast tumors, draining lymph nodes, adjacent tissues. TCRdb itself ran the multiplex PCR reads through MiXCR, one entry per CDR3 protein. The repertoire holds under 15,000 distinct CDR3 sequences, with under 40% as singletons. The material sequenced was breast tumor tissue. These TCRs come from a female donor with breast cancer. Some clones in this sample may be carry-over from other donors' samples.

This clonotype came up many times. The chain joins TRBV7-9 to TRBJ1-5; D unclear. Trimming stripped 5 bases from V and 3 bases from J, with 11 bases between. The CDR3 sequence is 14 residues long. CDR1 is SEHNR, CDR2 FQNEAQ, per germline (reference sequence). The CDR3 DNA reads as TGTGCCAGCAGCACCGGACTACCCAATCAGCCCCAGCATTTT. This gives the protein CASSTGLPNQPQHF.

At least ten counts were recorded for this clonotype. At one of its ends the junction is not consistent with the germline gene, which may arise from a read error. The rearrangement uses TRBV19 and TRBJ1-2, with 8 bases that match TRBD1. The CDR3 loop spans 14 amino acids. Germline V gene lookup returns CDR1 LNHDA and CDR2 SQIVND (reference sequence). CDR3 DNA sequence: TGTGCCAGCAGTAAGGGACAGGATAACTATGGCTACACCTTC. Encoded protein: CASSKGQDNYGYTF.

To note about this clonotype: The junction shows a germline mismatch at one end, possibly a read error. The chain has TRBV20-1 and TRBJ2-6, with 7 bases identical to TRBD1. Per germline, CDR1 DFQATT and CDR2 SNEGSKA (reference sequence). The CDR3 runs to 12 residues. CDR3 region: CRARDEKGTAPF. CDR3 sequence (DNA): TGCAGAGCTAGAGATGAGAAAGGGACAGCCCCTTTC.

The sample holds a few counts of this clonotype. This may arise from a read error, as a much more abundant clone is one base away. The rearrangement joins TRBV28 to TRBJ2-1; possibly TRBD2 for D (6 bases). The CDR3 has 14 residues. Germline assignment: CDR1 MDHEN and CDR2 SYDVKM. CDR3 coding DNA: TGTGCCAGTACGCGGGACCGCCCCGGTCAACGGCAGCTCTTC. Translation: CASTRDRPGQRQLF.

This clonotype was recorded at least ten times. The rearrangement links TRBV20-1 to TRBJ2-3, with 8 bases lining up with TRBD2. This CDR3 is built from 14 residues. Germline CDR1 DFQATT, CDR2 SNEGSKA (reference sequence). The V and J ends lost 4 bases and 4 bases, in that order; junction bases with no gene match: 7. In DNA form, the CDR3 reads TGCAGTGCTACGGGACTAGAGATGGCAGATACGCAGTATTTT. It encodes CSATGLEMADTQYF.

At least ten counts were recorded for this clonotype. The CDR3 DNA sequence: TGTGCCAGCAGTTTTAAAGGAACACCCCTCCACTTT. As protein: CASSFKGTPLHF. The chain joins TRBV27 to TRBJ1-6; D is unresolved. CDR1 and CDR2 (germline): MNHEY, SMNVEV (reference sequence). This CDR3 spans 12 amino acids. V lost 3 bases and J lost 11, with 8 bases in between.

The V and J genes are TRBV11-1 and TRBJ2-3, with TRBD2 matching 14 bases. Per the germline V gene, CDR1 is SGHAT and CDR2 is FQDESV (reference sequence). Trimming at V came to 5 bases and at J to 5 bases, leaving 3 bases not matched to a gene. This CDR3 has 15 residues. CDR3 coding DNA: TGTGCCAGCAGCCCCGGACTAGCGGGAGGAGATACGCAGTATTTT. Protein sequence: CASSPGLAGGDTQYF.

This clonotype is medium-sized in the sample. This chain links TRBV6-6 with TRBJ2-3; no clear D gene. CDR1 and CDR2 from the germline V gene are MNHNY and SVGAGI (reference sequence). The CDR3 runs to 14 residues. Trimming shortened V by 11 bases and J by 2 bases, and 17 bases separated the two germline ends. CDR3 nucleotides: TGTGCCGTCAAGCCTCATGGGCACACAGATACGCAGTATTTT. Amino acids: CAVKPHGHTDTQYF.

The rearrangement uses TRBV4-2 and TRBJ2-5, with 7 bases matching TRBD2. V dropped 6 bases and J dropped 5; count of bases not matched to a gene: 15. Germline CDR1 and CDR2: LGHNA and YNFKEQ. There are 16 residues in the CDR3. The CDR3 loop reads CASSPSQVGRVETQYF. DNA for the CDR3: TGTGCCAGCAGTCCGAGTCAGGTTGGGAGGGTGGAGACCCAGTACTTC.

By share, this clonotype ranks as medium-sized. J is TRBJ2-1 and V is TRBV24-1; 8 nucleotides align to TRBD1. This CDR3 is built from 14 residues. Germline V gene sequence: CDR1 KGHDR, CDR2 SFDVKD. After removal of 3 bases from V and 10 bases from J, the junction contained 7 bases not matched to a gene. In DNA, the CDR3 is TGTGCCACCAGTGATAGGACAGGGCTTGGAGAGCAGTTCTTC. Encoded protein: CATSDRTGLGEQFF.

As to this clonotype: A junction boundary mismatches the germline segment, possibly from a read error. The genes are TRBV6-5 and TRBJ1-2; a possible D gene is TRBD1 (6 bases). The CDR3 is 15 residues long. Germline loops: CDR1 MNHEY, CDR2 SVGAGI. The DNA for the CDR3 is TGTGCCAGCAGTCCCTTGGGGGGGGGGCGGGTTGGCTACGCCTTC. The encoded protein is CASSPLGGGRVGYAF.

The chain joins TRBV5-1 to TRBJ1-1, with D perhaps matching TRBD1 (5 bases). Between the trimmed V and J ends, which lost 5 bases and 0 bases, there was a span of 17 bases. Germline V lookup: CDR1 SGHRS, CDR2 YFSETQ. The CDR3 contains 16 residues. The CDR3 DNA reads as TGCGCCAGCAGTTCGAGGACAAAGGATATGAACACTGAAGCTTTCTTT. Encoded protein: CASSSRTKDMNTEAFF.

The rearrangement links TRBV20-1 to TRBJ2-1; the D call may be TRBD1 or TRBD2 (6 bases each). The germline V and J ends were trimmed by 3 bases and 7 bases, with 10 bases remaining between them. This CDR3 contains 12 residues. The germline V gene has CDR1 DFQATT and CDR2 SNEGSKA (reference sequence). The CDR3: CSASGGGNEQFF. CDR3 in DNA: TGCAGTGCTAGCGGGGGCGGGAATGAGCAGTTCTTC.

This clonotype was observed many times. The rearrangement links TRBV20-1 to TRBJ2-1, with 8 positions matching TRBD2. With 6 bases clipped from V and 1 base from J, the junction kept 11 bases outside the gene matches. Germline V CDR1 and CDR2: DFQATT, SNEGSKA (reference sequence). CDR3 length: 16 amino acids. As DNA, the CDR3 is TGCAGTGCCCCCCGCGGGGGCGGGAGGTCCTACAATGAGCAGTTCTTC. Protein: CSAPRGGGRSYNEQFF.

This clonotype was counted ten times or more. A read error may be the cause here, since a much bigger clone is one base away. The chain links TRBV28 to TRBJ2-7, with 9 bases identical to TRBD2. Germline V gene data show CDR1 as MDHEN and CDR2 as SYDVKM. This CDR3 is built from 16 residues. V trimming: 2 bases; J trimming: 3 bases; junction bases outside the gene matches: 8. In DNA form, the CDR3 reads TGTGCCAGCAGTTTAAGCCCTAGCGGGATCAACTACGAGCAGTACTTC. This gives the protein CASSLSPSGINYEQYF.

This clonotype was observed many times. The chain couples TRBV7-2 to TRBJ2-7, with D perhaps matching TRBD2 (5 bases). Germline CDR1 and CDR2: SGHTA and FQGNSA. CDR3 length: 15 residues. V was trimmed by 1 base and J by 2 bases, leaving 12 bases between them. The CDR3 here is CASSLGVGSAYEQYF. The CDR3 nucleotides are TGTGCCAGCAGCTTAGGGGTAGGGAGCGCCTACGAGCAGTACTTC.

There are many counts of this clonotype. The V call is TRBV7-8, the J call TRBJ2-5, with D possibly being TRBD1 or TRBD2 (5 bases each). Trimming pared 0 bases from V and 3 bases from J, leaving 17 bases between. The length of the CDR3 is 17 residues. Germline CDR1 SGHVS, CDR2 FQNEAQ. CDR3 in amino acids: CASSLARAGFREETQYF. As DNA, the CDR3 is TGTGCCAGCAGCTTAGCGCGGGCAGGGTTTAGGGAAGAGACCCAGTACTTC.

In the case of this clonotype: Since a much larger clone is just one base distant, this may be a read error. The gene calls are TRBV18 and TRBJ1-4, with D perhaps matching TRBD1 (6 bases). The CDR3 consists of 13 residues. Germline CDR1 and CDR2: KGHSH and LQKENI. CDR3 sequence: CASSPDRNGKLFF. The CDR3 DNA reads as TGTGCCAGCTCGCCGGACAGAAATGGAAAACTGTTTTTT.